Presented here are 9 T cell receptor beta chains from one specimen sequenced in a study of cytomegalovirus exposure and HLA in healthy donors. The PCR ran on 60 Vbeta and 13 Jbeta primers. The assay was immunoSEQ multiplex PCR, and TCRdb's table has in-frame clones only and misses some. The sample consists of around 200,000 clones, approximately 80% of them appearing once. Sequenced: PBMCs. The source is a boy aged 5-17 years in good health and CMV-seronegative.

The CDR3: CASSSTGGSGQPQHF. Written as DNA, the CDR3 is TGCGCCAGCAGCTCGACAGGGGGTTCGGGTCAGCCCCAGCATTTT. This sequence joins TRBV5-1 and TRBJ1-5; TRBD1 matches 9 bases. Germline trimming cut 3 bases from V and 6 bases from J; bases unmatched to any gene: 7. CDR3 length: 15 amino acids. The germline CDR1 and CDR2 sequences are SGHRS and YFSETQ.

This chain uses TRBV6-1 with TRBJ1-4; 7 bases are shared with TRBD1. V gave up 6 bases and J gave up 7 bases; unmatched junction bases: 11. The V gene's germline CDR1 is MNHNS and CDR2 SASEGT. The CDR3 spans 15 residues. The CDR3: CASRERTGRGEKLFF. The CDR3 coding sequence is TGTGCCAGCAGAGAGAGGACAGGACGAGGTGAAAAACTGTTTTTT.

The gene calls are TRBV18 and TRBJ2-6; D might be TRBD2 (6 bases). This CDR3 spans 19 amino acids. Germline V gene sequence: CDR1 KGHSH, CDR2 LQKENI. Trimming removed 3 bases from V and 0 bases from J, with 18 bases in between. The CDR3 sequence is CASSPLAVRGGSGANVLTF. In DNA form, the CDR3 reads TGTGCCAGCTCACCTTTGGCCGTGCGGGGTGGCTCTGGGGCCAACGTCCTGACTTTC. Full variable domain (missing parts from reference TRBV18 and TRBJ2-6): NAGVMQNPRHLVRRRGQEARLRCSPMKGHSHVYWYRQLPEEGLKFMVYLQKENIIDESGMPKERFSAEFPKEGPSILRIQQVVRGDSAAYFCASSPLAVRGGSGANVLTFGAGSRLTVL.

The rearrangement links TRBV7-2 to TRBJ2-2; D possibly corresponds to TRBD2 (5 bases). CDR3 length equals 13 residues. V lost 5 bases to trimming and J lost 4 bases, with 8 bases between them. Germline V gene sequence: CDR1 SGHTA, CDR2 FQGNSA. CDR3 residues: CASSREATGELFF. In nucleotides, the CDR3 is TGTGCCAGCAGCCGGGAAGCCACCGGGGAGCTGTTTTTT.

The V and J genes are TRBV7-8 and TRBJ1-2, with D perhaps TRBD1 (6 bases). Germline-derived CDR1 and CDR2 are SGHVS and FQNEAQ. V dropped 3 bases and J dropped 1 base, with 21 bases sitting between them. There are 18 residues in the CDR3. This CDR3 reads CASSFPTFDRNLNYGYTF. CDR3 sequence (DNA): TGTGCCAGCAGCTTCCCAACGTTCGACAGGAACCTTAACTATGGCTACACCTTC.

Regarding this clone: At one of its ends the junction is not consistent with the germline gene, which may arise from a read error. The chain links TRBV25-1 to TRBJ1-1, with 9 bases matching TRBD1. Germline CDR1 MGHDK, CDR2 SYGVNS. CDR3 size: 15 residues. CDR3: CASLPDGTGNAEAFF. CDR3 coding DNA: TGTGCCAGCCTCCCCGATGGGACAGGGAACGCTGAAGCTTTCTTT.

This chain connects TRBV7-9 to TRBJ1-2; weak D call: TRBD1 (6 bases). The V gene's germline CDR1 is SEHNR and CDR2 FQNEAQ (reference sequence). V gave up 3 bases and J gave up 4 bases, with 21 bases separating them. The CDR3 contains 17 residues. CDR3 in DNA: TGTGCCAGCAGCTTGGAGACAGGTTCGCGTCGGGTCTATGGCTACACCTTC. Its translation is CASSLETGSRRVYGYTF.

The chain combines TRBV6-1 with TRBJ1-5; D call uncertain. Per germline, CDR1 MNHNS and CDR2 SASEGT. The CDR3 extends over 13 amino acids. V lost 3 bases and J 4 bases, leaving 7 bases between the germline ends. This CDR3 reads CASSDAGNQPQHF. In DNA form, the CDR3 reads TGTGCCAGCAGTGATGCGGGAAATCAGCCCCAGCATTTT.

V is TRBV5-1 and J is TRBJ2-3; 9 bases map to TRBD1. Germline CDR1 reads SGHRS; CDR2 reads YFSETQ. This CDR3 comprises 14 residues. Losses at the gene ends were 4 bases for V and 7 bases for J; bases not matched to a gene: 7. As DNA, the CDR3 is TGCGCCAGCAGCATGGACAGGGGCAGGAATACGCAGTATTTT. This sequence encodes CASSMDRGRNTQYF.